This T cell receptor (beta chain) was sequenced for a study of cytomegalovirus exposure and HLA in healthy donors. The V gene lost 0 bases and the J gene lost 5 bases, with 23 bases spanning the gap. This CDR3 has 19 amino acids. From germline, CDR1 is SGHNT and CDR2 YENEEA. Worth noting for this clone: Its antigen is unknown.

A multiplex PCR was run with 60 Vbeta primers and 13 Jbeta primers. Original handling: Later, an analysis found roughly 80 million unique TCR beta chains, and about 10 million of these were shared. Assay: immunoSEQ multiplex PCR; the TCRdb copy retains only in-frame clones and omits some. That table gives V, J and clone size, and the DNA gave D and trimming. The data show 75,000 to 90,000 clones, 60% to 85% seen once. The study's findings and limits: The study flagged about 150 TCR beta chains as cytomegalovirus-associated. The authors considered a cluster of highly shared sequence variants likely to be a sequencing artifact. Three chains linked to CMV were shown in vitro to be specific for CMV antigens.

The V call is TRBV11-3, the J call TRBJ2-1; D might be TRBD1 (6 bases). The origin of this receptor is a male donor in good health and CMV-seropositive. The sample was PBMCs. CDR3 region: CASSLEPPNRDGPHNEQFF. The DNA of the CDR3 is TGTGCCAGCAGCTTAGAGCCACCCAACAGGGATGGACCACACAATGAGCAGTTCTTC.